This T cell receptor beta chain was identified during a study of spatial heterogeneity in lung cancer. At the level of the study: Taken at a median of around 22 months after resection, follow-up PBMC samples underwent sequencing when available.

Every molecule of TCR cDNA had its own unique molecular identifier. TCRdb called the 5' RACE reads again in MiXCR, with one record for every CDR3 protein. The sample has roughly 14,000 distinct CDR3 sequences, just under 6.5% seen once. CDR1 and CDR2 (germline): SGHNT, YYREEE (reference sequence). V dropped 3 bases and J dropped 2; count of bases not matched to a gene: 3. The CDR3 contains 14 residues. Described time point: blood at routine non-recurrence follow-up after resection. The study sequenced unsorted whole RNA from tumor, nontumor lung or frozen PBMC. At least ten counts were recorded for this clonotype.

Sequenced material: PBMCs, taken at follow-up. The chain is built from TRBV5-4 and TRBJ2-3, with 7 bases aligning to TRBD1. The clonotype comes from a male donor with early-stage non-small cell lung cancer. CDR3 in DNA: TGTGCCAGCAGCTCGGGACAGAACACAGATACGCAGTATTTT. This encodes CASSSGQNTDTQYF.